This T cell receptor beta chain originates from a study of blood T cell repertoires in COVID-19. Only in-frame clones appear in the TCRdb table, and some are missing; sequencing was by immunoSEQ multiplex PCR. The sample shows about 170,000 clones, about 86% of them seen only once. This clone was observed a few times. Germline CDR1 SEHNR, CDR2 FQNEAQ (reference sequence). V lost 2 bases and J lost 4, with 17 bases in between. The CDR3 extends over 16 amino acids. Residents of about two dozen US areas, aged about 18 to 95 years, made up the participants. The specimen sequenced was PBMCs or T cells enriched from blood (not recorded which). The source is a woman aged 45-65 years in a cohort exposed to, infected with or recovered from COVID-19 (not recorded which). This chain joins TRBV7-9 and TRBJ1-2; the D gene is possibly TRBD1 (5 bases). DNA of the CDR3: TGTGCCAGCAGCTTAAGGAGTCAGGGAAGAACCTATGGCTACACCTTC. The encoded protein is CASSLRSQGRTYGYTF.